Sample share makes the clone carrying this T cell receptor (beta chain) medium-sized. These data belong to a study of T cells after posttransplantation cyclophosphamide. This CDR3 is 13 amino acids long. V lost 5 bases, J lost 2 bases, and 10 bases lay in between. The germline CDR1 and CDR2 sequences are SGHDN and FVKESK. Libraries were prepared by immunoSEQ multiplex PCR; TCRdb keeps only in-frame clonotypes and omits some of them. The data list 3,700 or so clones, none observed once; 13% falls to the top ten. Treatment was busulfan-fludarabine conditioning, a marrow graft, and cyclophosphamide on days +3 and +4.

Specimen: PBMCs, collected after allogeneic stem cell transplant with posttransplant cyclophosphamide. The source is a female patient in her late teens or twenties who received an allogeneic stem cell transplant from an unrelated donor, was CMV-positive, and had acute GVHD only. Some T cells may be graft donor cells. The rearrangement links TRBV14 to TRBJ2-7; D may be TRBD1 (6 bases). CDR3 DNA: TGTGCCAGCAGCGGGGGACATACCTACGAGCAGTACTTC. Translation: CASSGGHTYEQYF.